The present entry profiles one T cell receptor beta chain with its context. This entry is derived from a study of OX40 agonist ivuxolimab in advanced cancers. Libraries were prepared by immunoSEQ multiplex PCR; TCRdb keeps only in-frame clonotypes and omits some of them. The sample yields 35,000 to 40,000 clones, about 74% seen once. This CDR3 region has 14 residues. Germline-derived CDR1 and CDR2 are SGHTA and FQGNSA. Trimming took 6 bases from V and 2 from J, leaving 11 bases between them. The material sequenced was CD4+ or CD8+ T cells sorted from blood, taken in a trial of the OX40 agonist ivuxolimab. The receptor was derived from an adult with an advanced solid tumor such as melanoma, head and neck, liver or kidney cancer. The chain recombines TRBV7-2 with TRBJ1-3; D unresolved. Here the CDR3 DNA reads TGTGCCAGCAGGACAAAGGGAACTGGAAACACCATATATTTT. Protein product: CASRTKGTGNTIYF.